These 32 T cell receptor beta chains were sequenced from one sample in a study of blood T cells in healthy people across ages. Then a second PCR, running roughly 7 to 11 cycles, was carried out with a sample-barcoded 5' primer and a J-beta primer mix. TCRdb itself ran the 5' RACE reads through MiXCR, one entry per CDR3 protein. The sample holds some 1.4 million distinct CDR3 sequences, about 43% seen once. Sequencing input: blood. These receptors originate from a young woman in good health.

The chain couples TRBV29-1 to TRBJ2-3; D gene uncertain. Trimming cost V 7 bases and J 2 bases, with 10 bases left between them. Germline-derived CDR1 and CDR2 are SQVTM and ANQGSEA. This CDR3 contains 12 residues. DNA of the CDR3: TGCAGCGCCGGAACCTACACAGATACGCAGTATTTT. The encoded protein is CSAGTYTDTQYF.

This clonotype has a handful of counts. J is TRBJ2-3 and V is TRBV20-1, with 12 bases that match TRBD2. Germline CDR1 reads DFQATT; CDR2 reads SNEGSKA (reference sequence). V shed 0 bases and J 5 bases; nucleotides not matched to a gene: 6. This CDR3 spans 16 amino acids. The CDR3 sequence is CSARDLASGGVDTQYF. The CDR3, as DNA: TGCAGTGCTAGAGATTTGGCTAGCGGGGGGGTAGATACGCAGTATTTT.

This clonotype has a handful of counts. The chain links TRBV12-3 or TRBV12-4 to TRBJ1-2; no clear D. Trimming took 2 bases from V and 2 from J, leaving 9 bases between them. There are 14 residues in the CDR3. DNA of the CDR3: TGTGCCAGCAGTTTAAGTACACAGAACTATGGCTACACCTTC. Encoded protein: CASSLSTQNYGYTF.

At least ten counts were recorded for this clonotype. The chain combines TRBV13 with TRBJ1-2; 7 bases align to TRBD1. V lost 5 bases to trimming and J lost 4 bases; unmatched junction nucleotides: 10. The CDR3 totals 15 residues. In germline, CDR1 is PRHDT, CDR2 FYEKMQ (reference sequence). CDR3 nucleotide sequence: TGTGCCAGCAGCGCCCGACAGGGTCTTGGCTATGGCTACACCTTC. Protein product: CASSARQGLGYGYTF. Together with reference TRBV13 and TRBJ1-2, the CDR3 gives the full variable domain: AAGVIQSPRHLIKEKRETATLKCYPIPRHDTVYWYQQGPGQDPQFLISFYEKMQSDKGSIPDRFSAQQFSDYHSELNMSSLELGDSALYFCASSARQGLGYGYTFGSGTRLTVV.

This chain joins TRBV10-3 and TRBJ1-2, with TRBD1 as a possible D gene (6 bases). Germline lookup yields CDR1 ENHRY and CDR2 SYGVKD. The germline V and J ends were trimmed by 3 bases and 2 bases, with 10 bases remaining between them. The CDR3 length is 14 residues. The CDR3 sequence: CAISERTVNYGYTF. CDR3 bases: TGTGCCATCAGTGAACGGACAGTGAACTATGGCTACACCTTC.

This clonotype appeared a few times. The rearrangement links TRBV5-8 to TRBJ1-2; D possibly corresponds to TRBD1 (6 bases). Germline values: CDR1 SGHTS, CDR2 YDEGEE. CDR3 length equals 15 residues. V gave up 4 bases and J gave up 0 bases, with 13 bases separating them. This chain's CDR3 is CASSLWDTANYGYTF. The CDR3 coding sequence is TGTGCCAGCAGCCTGTGGGACACAGCTAACTATGGCTACACCTTC.

The chain uses TRBV2 and TRBJ2-7, with 10 bases lining up with TRBD2. From germline, CDR1 is SNHLY and CDR2 FYNNEI. Trimming took 2 bases from V and 2 from J; bases not matched to a gene: 0. The CDR3 consists of 14 residues. The chain's CDR3 is CASSETSGAYEQYF. CDR3 nucleotide sequence: TGTGCCAGCAGTGAAACTAGCGGGGCCTACGAGCAGTACTTC.

This clonotype was observed many times. The rearrangement uses TRBV20-1 and TRBJ2-7, with TRBD1 identical over 11 bases. Germline-derived CDR1 and CDR2 are DFQATT and SNEGSKA (reference sequence). V lost 0 bases to trimming and J lost 4 bases; unmatched junction nucleotides: 2. The CDR3 sequence is 14 residues long. The CDR3 protein is CSAREGTGGYEQYF. The CDR3, as DNA: TGCAGTGCTAGAGAAGGGACAGGGGGTTACGAGCAGTACTTC.

In its sample, this clonotype was seen a few times. V gene TRBV6-5 combines with J gene TRBJ2-1, with 10 nucleotides matching TRBD2. The DNA end is a closer match to TRBJ2-7, so the J assignment may be wrong. This CDR3 region has 18 residues. CDR1 is MNHEY, CDR2 SVGAGI, per germline. The CDR3 sequence: CASSYSWTSGRSYNEQYF. CDR3 in DNA: TGTGCCAGCAGTTACTCGTGGACTAGCGGCCGCTCCTACAATGAGCAGTACTTC.

This clonotype has a handful of counts. The chain joins TRBV10-3 to TRBJ2-6; possible D gene TRBD1, 5 bases. The CDR3 is 15 residues long. Germline CDR1 and CDR2: ENHRY and SYGVKD. The V gene lost 11 bases and the J gene lost 0 bases, with 14 bases spanning the gap. CDR3 nucleotide sequence: TGTGCCTCCACTGCTGGGGCCTCTGGGGCCAACGTCCTGACTTTC. Its translation: CASTAGASGANVLTF.

Details on this clonotype: Sequence at one end of the junction differs from germline and may be a read error. The genes are TRBV14 and TRBJ2-1; no clear D gene. This CDR3 has 13 amino acids. Germline loops: CDR1 SGHDN, CDR2 FVKESK. Here the CDR3 reads CVSSQWTYNEQFF. CDR3 bases: TGTGTCAGCAGCCAGTGGACGTACAATGAGCAGTTCTTC. The full variable domain, its missing parts supplied by reference TRBV14 and TRBJ2-1, is EAGVTQFPSHSVIEKGQTVTLRCDPISGHDNLYWYRRVMGKEIKFLLHFVKESKQDESGMPNNRFLAERTGGTYSTLKVQPAELEDSGVYFCVSSQWTYNEQFFGPGTRLTVL.

In its sample, this clonotype was seen a few times. The rearrangement links TRBV25-1 to TRBJ2-3; 9 nucleotides align to TRBD1. Losses at the gene ends were 3 bases for V and 6 bases for J; bases not matched to a gene: 10. CDR1 is MGHDK and CDR2 is SYGVNS in the germline V gene. CDR3 length: 16 amino acids. CDR3 amino acids: CASSDPGQGKRDTQYF. The CDR3 DNA reads TGTGCCAGCAGTGACCCTGGACAGGGGAAGAGGGATACGCAGTATTTT.

A few counts support this clonotype. The chain combines TRBV29-1 with TRBJ1-2; TRBD1 is a possible D gene (6 bases). V gave up 4 bases and J gave up 8 bases, with 23 bases separating them. The CDR3 covers 15 residues. CDR1 and CDR2 (germline): SQVTM, ANQGSEA. The CDR3 region has the DNA TGCAGCGTTGTGCTCTTACAGGGTCGAAGAGGCGGCTACACCTTC. Translation gives CSVVLLQGRRGGYTF.

The chain employs TRBV5-5 and TRBJ2-1; 8 bases fit TRBD1. Germline trimming cut 2 bases from V and 7 bases from J; bases unmatched to any gene: 8. The CDR3 contains 15 residues. The V gene's germline CDR1 is SGHKS and CDR2 YYEKEE (reference sequence). The CDR3 protein is CASSFVGQGGNEQFF. As DNA, the CDR3 is TGTGCCAGCAGCTTTGTTGGACAGGGTGGGAATGAGCAGTTCTTC.

The chain links TRBV4-2 to TRBJ2-7; D not resolved. Germline-derived CDR1 and CDR2 are LGHNA and YNFKEQ. This CDR3 contains 14 residues. V lost 4 bases to trimming and J lost 2 bases, with 12 bases between them. CDR3: CASSPYSDTYEQYF. The CDR3 DNA reads as TGTGCCAGCAGCCCCTACAGCGACACCTACGAGCAGTACTTC.

This rearrangement joins TRBV27 to TRBJ2-7; a weak D match, TRBD1 (6 bases). Germline V gene lookup returns CDR1 MNHEY and CDR2 SMNVEV (reference sequence). V was shortened by 4 bases and J by 4 bases, with 17 bases between the two germline ends. The CDR3 runs to 15 residues. The CDR3 loop is CASSSADNRAYEQYF. As DNA, the CDR3 is TGTGCCAGCAGTTCGGCTGACAACAGGGCTTACGAGCAGTACTTC.

This clonotype has just a few counts. The J gene is TRBJ2-1, the V gene TRBV4-1, with 9 bases matching TRBD2. The CDR3 length is 15 residues. Germline lookup yields CDR1 MGHRA and CDR2 YSYEKL. Trimming at V came to 0 bases and at J to 9 bases, leaving 6 bases not matched to a gene. The CDR3 loop reads CASSQEGGSGSEQFF. In DNA form, the CDR3 reads TGCGCCAGCAGCCAAGAGGGCGGTAGCGGGAGTGAGCAGTTCTTC.

This clonotype has just a few counts. The rearrangement links TRBV5-1 to TRBJ2-1, with 15 bases matching TRBD2. The length of the CDR3 is 17 residues. The V and J ends lost 0 bases and 5 bases, in that order; junction bases with no gene match: 3. The germline V gene encodes CDR1 SGHRS and CDR2 YFSETQ. The CDR3 sequence is CASSLVRTSGGDNEQFF. As DNA, the CDR3 is TGCGCCAGCAGCTTGGTACGGACTAGCGGGGGGGACAATGAGCAGTTCTTC.

This chain links TRBV7-2 with TRBJ2-3; TRBD1 agrees at 8 bases. Germline trimming cut 1 base from V and 6 bases from J; bases unmatched to any gene: 3. Per the germline V gene, CDR1 is SGHTA and CDR2 is FQGNSA. This CDR3 contains 14 residues. The CDR3 spells CASSLDRGWDTQYF. CDR3 coding DNA: TGTGCCAGCAGCTTAGACAGGGGGTGGGATACGCAGTATTTT. Full variable domain (outside the CDR3, taken from reference TRBV7-2 and TRBJ2-3): GAGVSQSPSNKVTEKGKDVELRCDPISGHTALYWYRQSLGQGLEFLIYFQGNSAPDKSGLPSDRFSAERTGGSVSTLTIQRTQQEDSAVYLCASSLDRGWDTQYFGPGTRLTVL.

Worth noting for this clonotype: The junction departs from the called germline gene at one end, perhaps through a read error. V gene TRBV25-1 combines with J gene TRBJ1-6, with a weak D call TRBD1 (5 bases). The CDR3 extends over 13 amino acids. Germline CDR1 reads MGHDK; CDR2 reads SYGVNS. The CDR3 region is CASARDVNSLLHF. For the CDR3, the DNA is TGTGCCAGCGCCAGGGATGTGAATTCACTCCTCCACTTT. Complete variable domain (other parts from reference TRBV25-1 and TRBJ1-6): EADIYQTPRYLVIGTGKKITLECSQTMGHDKMYWYQQDPGMELHLIHYSYGVNSTEKGDLSSESTVSRIRTEHFPLTLESARPSHTSQYLCASARDVNSLLHFGNGTRLTVT.

This clonotype has only a few counts. V usage is TRBV20-1 and J usage is TRBJ2-7, with D possibly being TRBD2 (6 bases). Germline CDR1 DFQATT, CDR2 SNEGSKA (reference sequence). This CDR3 is built from 15 residues. The V and J ends lost 0 bases and 0 bases respectively, with 12 bases between them. CDR3 DNA: TGCAGTGCTAGAGAAGGCGGGGCGAGCTCCTACGAGCAGTACTTC. This codes for CSAREGGASSYEQYF.

This clonotype was counted only a few times. V gene TRBV6-1 combines with J gene TRBJ2-7; tentatively, D is TRBD2 (6 bases). The CDR3 loop spans 15 amino acids. Germline assignment: CDR1 MNHNS and CDR2 SASEGT. The V gene lost 1 base and the J gene lost 0 bases, with 10 bases spanning the gap. CDR3 nucleotide sequence: TGTGCCAGCAGTGAAGGCGGGGTACTCTCCTACGAGCAGTACTTC. Translation gives CASSEGGVLSYEQYF.

The chain has TRBV6-1 and TRBJ2-7; D may be TRBD1 or TRBD2 (5 bases each). Looked up from germline, CDR1 is MNHNS and CDR2 is SASEGT. The CDR3 runs to 13 residues. Trimming left V 8 bases short and J 6 bases short, with 17 bases between. The CDR3 is CASGSRALSEQYF. The CDR3 DNA is TGTGCCAGCGGGAGCAGGGCTCTAAGCGAGCAGTACTTC.

The chain links TRBV5-1 to TRBJ1-1; TRBD1 matches at 8 bases. This CDR3 has 16 amino acids. Losses at the gene ends were 1 base for V and 4 bases for J; bases not matched to a gene: 9. Looked up from germline, CDR1 is SGHRS and CDR2 is YFSETQ. CDR3 DNA sequence: TGCGCCAGCAGCTTGACCCAGACAGGGGCCGGCACTGAAGCTTTCTTT. Its translation: CASSLTQTGAGTEAFF. Looking up the rest from reference TRBV5-1 and TRBJ1-1 gives the full variable domain: KAGVTQTPRYLIKTRGQQVTLSCSPISGHRSVSWYQQTPGQGLQFLFEYFSETQRNKGNFPGRFSGRQFSNSRSEMNVSTLELGDSALYLCASSLTQTGAGTEAFFGQGTRLTVV.

CDR3 coding DNA: TGTGCCAGCAGTGAATCGGGAGGGGGCAAAGGGTTCTTC. Translated, it gives CASSESGGGKGFF. The chain recombines TRBV25-1 with TRBJ2-1, with D possibly matching TRBD2 (8 bases). Per the germline V gene, CDR1 is MGHDK and CDR2 is SYGVNS. Trimming cost V 1 base and J 15 bases, with 16 bases left between them. This CDR3 is built from 13 residues.

V usage is TRBV20-1 and J usage is TRBJ1-1, with 8 bases aligning to TRBD1. V lost 6 bases, J lost 6 bases, and 6 bases stayed unmatched. CDR3 length: 12 amino acids. CDR1 is DFQATT, CDR2 SNEGSKA, per germline (reference sequence). This CDR3 reads CSAGQGGAEAFF. The CDR3, as DNA: TGCAGTGCCGGACAGGGCGGGGCTGAAGCTTTCTTT.

This chain connects TRBV28 to TRBJ2-7; 8 nucleotides line up with TRBD2. Germline assignment: CDR1 MDHEN and CDR2 SYDVKM. V lost 6 bases, J lost 5 bases, and 6 bases stayed unmatched. CDR3 size: 13 residues. The CDR3: CASSYRGGNEQYF. For the CDR3, the DNA is TGTGCCAGCAGCTACCGCGGGGGGAACGAGCAGTACTTC.

This clonotype was recorded once. The rearrangement uses TRBV7-9 and TRBJ1-2; D is possibly TRBD1 (5 bases). V lost 0 bases to trimming and J lost 4 bases, with 18 bases between them. Germline lookup yields CDR1 SEHNR and CDR2 FQNEAQ (reference sequence). The CDR3 extends over 17 amino acids. As DNA, the CDR3 is TGTGCCAGCAGCTTAGCCGGGGCAGGGCCCATTCCCTATGGCTACACCTTC. Translated: CASSLAGAGPIPYGYTF.

This clonotype occurred a few times. The V and J genes are TRBV7-9 and TRBJ1-2; D is perhaps TRBD1 (5 bases). This CDR3 is 18 amino acids long. Per the germline V gene, CDR1 is SEHNR and CDR2 is FQNEAQ (reference sequence). The V and J ends lost 3 bases and 4 bases respectively, with 24 bases between them. In DNA form, the CDR3 reads TGTGCCAGCAGCTTCCCCCTAGACCCCTCCGGGACCACCTATGGCTACACCTTC. Protein product: CASSFPLDPSGTTYGYTF.

The chain recombines TRBV5-1 with TRBJ1-2; D call uncertain. V dropped 1 base and J dropped 0 bases, with 10 bases sitting between them. The CDR3 has 15 amino acids. The germline V gene encodes CDR1 SGHRS and CDR2 YFSETQ. CDR3 loop: CASSLLTSTNYGYTF. CDR3 DNA sequence: TGCGCCAGCAGCTTGCTCACCAGTACTAACTATGGCTACACCTTC. Full variable domain (rest looked up from reference TRBV5-1 and TRBJ1-2): KAGVTQTPRYLIKTRGQQVTLSCSPISGHRSVSWYQQTPGQGLQFLFEYFSETQRNKGNFPGRFSGRQFSNSRSEMNVSTLELGDSALYLCASSLLTSTNYGYTFGSGTRLTVV.

This clonotype was observed a few times. V is TRBV20-1 and J is TRBJ2-2; 10 bases align to TRBD1. Germline assignment: CDR1 DFQATT and CDR2 SNEGSKA (reference sequence). After removal of 7 bases from V and 0 bases from J, the junction contained 8 bases not matched to a gene. The CDR3 sequence is 16 residues long. The CDR3 DNA reads TGCAGTGTCAGAGTGGGACAGGGGTCGAACACCGGGGAGCTGTTTTTT. It codes for CSVRVGQGSNTGELFF.

The chain joins TRBV7-9 to TRBJ2-7, with TRBD1 matching 10 bases. From germline, CDR1 is SEHNR and CDR2 FQNEAQ (reference sequence). V dropped 3 bases and J dropped 10; count of bases not matched to a gene: 15. The CDR3 extends over 16 amino acids. CDR3 in amino acids: CASSLGDRGFQEAQYF. Written as DNA, the CDR3 is TGTGCCAGCAGCTTGGGGGACAGGGGTTTCCAAGAGGCCCAGTACTTC.